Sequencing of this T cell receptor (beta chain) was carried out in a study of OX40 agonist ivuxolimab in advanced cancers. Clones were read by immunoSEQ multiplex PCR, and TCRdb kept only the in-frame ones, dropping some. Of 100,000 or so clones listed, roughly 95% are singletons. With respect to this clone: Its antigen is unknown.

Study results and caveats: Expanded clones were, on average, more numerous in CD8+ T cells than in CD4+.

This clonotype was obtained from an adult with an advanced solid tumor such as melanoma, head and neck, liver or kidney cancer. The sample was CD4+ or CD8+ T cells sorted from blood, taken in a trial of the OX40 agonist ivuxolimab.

The CDR3 coding sequence is TGTGCCAGCAGCCCAAGCAGGGGTGGTGACTATGGCTACACCTTC. This codes for CASSPSRGGDYGYTF. The J gene is TRBJ1-2, the V gene TRBV5-6, with D possibly being TRBD1 (6 bases). Germline loops: CDR1 SGHDT, CDR2 YYEEEE. The CDR3 is 15 residues long. Trimming cost V 4 bases and J 3 bases, with 16 bases left between them.